This T cell receptor beta chain was identified during a study of blood T cells in healthy people across ages. Findings and caveats of the study: Expanded clonotype shifts may have been confounded, as the donors had an unknown CMV status. Unsorted PBMC input precluded a conclusive naive versus antigen-experienced comparison.

On this clonotype: As yet, its antigen is unknown.

Germline assignment: CDR1 MNHNY and CDR2 SVGAGI (reference sequence). The CDR3 contains 14 residues. Trimming cost V 8 bases and J 3 bases, with 11 bases left between them. PCR was performed a second time for 7 to 11 cycles using a sample-barcoded 5' primer and a J-beta primer mix. Each cDNA molecule was tagged by a template-switch adaptor that had 12 random nucleotides. TCRdb passed the 5' RACE reads through MiXCR, listing each CDR3 protein once. Of about 590,000 distinct CDR3 sequences listed, approximately 30% are singletons. Isolation recovered at least 6.5 million PBMCs from every sample. This chain connects TRBV6-6 to TRBJ2-6; possible D gene TRBD2, 6 bases. The TCR originated in a woman older than 75 in good health. Sequenced sample: blood. The CDR3, as DNA: TGTGCCAGCCATCTGGGAGGTGGGGCCAACGTCCTGACTTTC. Its translation is CASHLGGGANVLTF.